A selection of T cell receptor beta chains follows, all from one sample in a study of cytomegalovirus exposure and HLA in healthy donors. The repertoire was sequenced with immunoSEQ multiplex PCR; TCRdb's copy has only in-frame clones and lacks some. The data contain 100,000 to 150,000 clones, roughly 75% of them seen just once; the ten biggest clones take up approximately 11%. Sequencing was carried out using PBMCs. These receptors were collected from a man aged 30-40 years in good health and CMV-seropositive. The CDR3 runs from the conserved cysteine through the conserved F or W. A D gene is named only where the DNA matches it firmly. Where a row states a size, it is once, few, many or the class of an expanded clone; other rows omit it.

CDR3nt: TGTGCCAGCAGCCCAACAGGGACCCCACCCTACGAGCAGTACTTC
CDR3aa: CASSPTGTPPYEQYF
abundance: -
j_gene: TRBJ2-7
d_gene: -
v_gene: TRBV11-2

CDR3nt: TGCGCCAGCAGCTTGGACGGGAGGTCAGATACGCAGTATTTT
CDR3aa: CASSLDGRSDTQYF
abundance: -
j_gene: TRBJ2-3
d_gene: TRBD2
v_gene: TRBV5-1

CDR3nt: TGTGCCAGCAGTCCTCCTGGGACAGCCATCTCCTACGAGCAGTACTTC
CDR3aa: CASSPPGTAISYEQYF
abundance: -
j_gene: TRBJ2-7
d_gene: TRBD1
v_gene: TRBV28

CDR3nt: TGTGCCAGCAGCTCCGGACTAGGCTTGAACACCGGGGAGCTGTTTTTT
CDR3aa: CASSSGLGLNTGELFF
abundance: -
j_gene: TRBJ2-2
d_gene: TRBD2
v_gene: TRBV7-3

CDR3nt: TGTGCCAGCAGCTTAGACTCCCCGGGATATGGCTACACCTTC
CDR3aa: CASSLDSPGYGYTF
abundance: -
j_gene: TRBJ1-2
d_gene: -
v_gene: TRBV7-8

CDR3nt: TGTGCCAGCACCCCCCCGGGACAGGGGGCCCGGGAGACCCAGTACTTC
CDR3aa: CASTPPGQGARETQYF
abundance: -
j_gene: TRBJ2-5
d_gene: TRBD1
v_gene: TRBV2

CDR3nt: TGTGCCAGCAGCTACAGACTAGCGGGAGAAACCGGGGAGCTGTTTTTT
CDR3aa: CASSYRLAGETGELFF
abundance: once
j_gene: TRBJ2-2
d_gene: TRBD2
v_gene: TRBV7-6

CDR3nt: TGTGCCAGCAGTATTCTGACAGGGCCGCAGTACTTC
CDR3aa: CASSILTGPQYF
abundance: -
j_gene: TRBJ2-7
d_gene: TRBD1
v_gene: TRBV27

CDR3nt: TGTGCCTGGAGTGTAAATCGGGCGGGGGCGGCGGGGCCCCAGCATTTT
CDR3aa: CAWSVNRAGAAGPQHF
abundance: -
j_gene: TRBJ1-5
d_gene: -
v_gene: TRBV30

CDR3nt: TGCGCCAGCAGCCTTAGGGCTAGCGGGAGCGACGAGCAGTTCTTC
CDR3aa: CASSLRASGSDEQFF
abundance: -
j_gene: TRBJ2-1
d_gene: TRBD2
v_gene: TRBV4-3

CDR3nt: TGTGCCAGCAGCCTTGACACTTCCTACAATGAGCAGTTCTTC
CDR3aa: CASSLDTSYNEQFF
abundance: once
j_gene: TRBJ2-1
d_gene: -
v_gene: TRBV2

CDR3nt: TGTGCCAGCAGCTTCCGGGGGACAGCTTCCTACGAGCAGTACTTC
CDR3aa: CASSFRGTASYEQYF
abundance: -
j_gene: TRBJ2-7
d_gene: -
v_gene: TRBV7-8

CDR3nt: TGTGCCAGCAGCTTGTGGGGACAGGCTGACCAAGAGACCCAGTACTTC
CDR3aa: CASSLWGQADQETQYF
abundance: once
j_gene: TRBJ2-5
d_gene: TRBD1
v_gene: TRBV7-2

CDR3nt: TGTGCCAGTAGGAGTAGCCGGGAAGAGACCCAGTACTTC
CDR3aa: CASRSSREETQYF
abundance: -
j_gene: TRBJ2-5
d_gene: -
v_gene: TRBV19

CDR3nt: TGCACCAGCAGCCAAGCGGTTTTACGGACAGGGGGTCCCTATGGCTACACCTTC
CDR3aa: CTSSQAVLRTGGPYGYTF
abundance: -
j_gene: TRBJ1-2
d_gene: -
v_gene: TRBV1

CDR3nt: TGTGCCAGCAGTGAAGGGGGACAGGTTCACTCTGGAAACACCATATATTTT
CDR3aa: CASSEGGQVHSGNTIYF
abundance: few
j_gene: TRBJ1-3
d_gene: TRBD1
v_gene: TRBV6-1

CDR3nt: TGTGCCAGCAGCTTAGGCTCTAGAGGGGGCCAAGAGACCCAGTACTTC
CDR3aa: CASSLGSRGGQETQYF
abundance: few
j_gene: TRBJ2-5
d_gene: -
v_gene: TRBV7-2

CDR3nt: TGCGCCAGCAGAGAGGGAGCTACCAATGAGCAGTTCTTC
CDR3aa: CASREGATNEQFF
abundance: -
j_gene: TRBJ2-1
d_gene: -
v_gene: TRBV5-1

CDR3nt: TGTGCCAGCAGCAGATTCGGCAGGGGATGCAGTCAGCCCCAGCATTTT
CDR3aa: CASSRFGRGCSQPQHF
abundance: once
j_gene: TRBJ1-5
d_gene: -
v_gene: TRBV21-1

CDR3nt: TGTGGCACAGGGGGCGCCACTGAAGCTTTCTTT
CDR3aa: CGTGGATEAFF
abundance: few
j_gene: TRBJ1-1
d_gene: TRBD1
v_gene: TRBV7-9

CDR3nt: TGTGCCAGCAGCGGTGGGGGCCTCAGGGCTGGCTACACCTTC
CDR3aa: CASSGGGLRAGYTF
abundance: few
j_gene: TRBJ1-2
d_gene: -
v_gene: TRBV9

CDR3nt: TGTGCCAGCGCACCGGGCCTAGCGGGACTTGAGCAGTTCTTC
CDR3aa: CASAPGLAGLEQFF
abundance: -
j_gene: TRBJ2-1
d_gene: TRBD2
v_gene: TRBV2

CDR3nt: TGTGCCAGCAGTCTAGCGGGAGGTACCTACGAGCAGTACTTC
CDR3aa: CASSLAGGTYEQYF
abundance: -
j_gene: TRBJ2-7
d_gene: TRBD2
v_gene: TRBV5-5

CDR3nt: TGTGCCAGCAGTTTATCGTCGTCTAGCAATCAGCCCCAGCATTTT
CDR3aa: CASSLSSSSNQPQHF
abundance: few
j_gene: TRBJ1-5
d_gene: -
v_gene: TRBV28

CDR3nt: TGTGCCAGCCAGGGGGATACGCAGTATTTT
CDR3aa: CASQGDTQYF
abundance: -
j_gene: TRBJ2-3
d_gene: -
v_gene: TRBV7-9

CDR3nt: TGTGCCAGCAGTTACGGGGGGGCCTACAATGAGCAGTTCTTC
CDR3aa: CASSYGGAYNEQFF
abundance: once
j_gene: TRBJ2-1
d_gene: TRBD2
v_gene: TRBV6-6

CDR3nt: TGCGCCAGCAGCTTGATCAGTGGGTCTGGTCGGGTCGAGCAGTACTTC
CDR3aa: CASSLISGSGRVEQYF
abundance: -
j_gene: TRBJ2-7
d_gene: -
v_gene: TRBV5-1

CDR3nt: TGTGCCTGGAGTCTAGGCGGGACCAGCTACGAGCAGTACTTC
CDR3aa: CAWSLGGTSYEQYF
abundance: -
j_gene: TRBJ2-7
d_gene: -
v_gene: TRBV30

CDR3nt: TGCAGCGTATCCCAGGGGGGCAACGAGCAGTACTTC
CDR3aa: CSVSQGGNEQYF
abundance: -
j_gene: TRBJ2-7
d_gene: -
v_gene: TRBV29-1

CDR3nt: TGTGCCAGCGGAAGGAGCCAGGGGGTAGATACGCAGTATTTT
CDR3aa: CASGRSQGVDTQYF
abundance: -
j_gene: TRBJ2-3
d_gene: TRBD1
v_gene: TRBV6-6